The 23 T cell receptor beta chains below all came from one sample that was sequenced in a study of T cells after yellow fever vaccination. A single record per CDR3 protein comes from TCRdb applying MiXCR to the 5' RACE reads. The data contain approximately 120,000 distinct CDR3 sequences, approximately 9% of them seen just once; the ten biggest clones take up almost 40%. This material consisted of CD8+ T cells sorted from PBMCs, taken on the day of the yellow fever booster vaccination. The receptors were gathered from a man aged 18 to 30 who received the YFV17D yellow fever vaccine.

This clonotype was recorded a few times. The rearrangement joins TRBV11-3 to TRBJ2-2, with a weak D call TRBD1 (5 bases). The V and J ends lost 4 bases and 0 bases respectively, with 9 bases between them. CDR3 length: 15 residues. CDR1 SGHNT and CDR2 YENEEA come from the germline V gene. CDR3 sequence reads: CASSSARANTGELFF. CDR3 nucleotides: TGTGCCAGCAGCTCGGCCAGGGCGAACACCGGGGAGCTGTTTTTT.

This clonotype was counted only a few times. The chain recombines TRBV15 with TRBJ2-1; 7 bases are shared with TRBD2. The CDR3 totals 14 residues. CDR1 and CDR2 (germline): LNHNV, YYDKDF (reference sequence). J was trimmed by 7 bases and V by 3 bases; bases with no gene match: 6. The CDR3 protein is CATSRTRGSNEQFF. The CDR3 DNA is TGTGCCACCAGCAGGACGCGGGGGTCAAATGAGCAGTTCTTC.

This clonotype has a handful of counts. The CDR3 loop is CASSGAGHFTDTQYF. CDR3 DNA sequence: TGCGCCAGCAGCGGAGCGGGACACTTCACAGATACGCAGTATTTT. The V call is TRBV5-1, the J call TRBJ2-3; the D gene is possibly TRBD2 (7 bases). Germline assignment: CDR1 SGHRS and CDR2 YFSETQ. Trimming removed 4 bases at V and 2 bases at J, with 14 bases between. This CDR3 is built from 15 residues.

V and J are TRBV7-7 and TRBJ2-5; the D gene could be TRBD1 or TRBD2 (5 bases each). The CDR3 is made up of 17 amino acids. From germline, CDR1 is SSHAT and CDR2 FNYEAQ (reference sequence). The V and J ends lost 0 bases and 1 base respectively, with 15 bases between them. The CDR3, as DNA: TGTGCCAGCAGCTTAGCGCCGGGACCTCACGGCCAAGAGACCCAGTACTTC. It codes for CASSLAPGPHGQETQYF.

The chain couples TRBV9 to TRBJ2-3, with 10 bases identical to TRBD2. V lost 1 base and J lost 5; bases outside the gene matches: 4. From germline, CDR1 is SGDLS and CDR2 YYNGEE. This CDR3 region has 15 residues. The CDR3 nucleotides read TGTGCCAGCAGCGTATTAACTAGCGGGGTAGATACGCAGTATTTT. Protein sequence: CASSVLTSGVDTQYF.

This chain connects TRBV10-3 to TRBJ2-3, with a possible D match to TRBD1 (5 bases). Germline V gene data show CDR1 as ENHRY and CDR2 as SYGVKD. CDR3 length: 16 amino acids. Trimming removed 0 bases at V and 2 bases at J, with 12 bases between. CDR3 sequence reads: CAISESAGPSTDTQYF. In DNA form, the CDR3 reads TGTGCCATCAGTGAGTCGGCAGGGCCATCCACAGATACGCAGTATTTT.

This clonotype has more than one count but fewer than ten. V is TRBV12-3 or TRBV12-4 and J is TRBJ1-5; perhaps TRBD1 as D (5 bases). The V end lost 5 bases, the J end lost 0 bases, and 11 bases lay between the germline ends. The CDR3 covers 15 residues. CDR3 protein: CASSQGRLSNQPQHF. The CDR3 bases are TGTGCCAGCAGTCAGGGACGGCTTAGCAATCAGCCCCAGCATTTT.

This clonotype was counted a few times. V usage is TRBV19 and J usage is TRBJ2-1; 10 bases agree with TRBD2. The CDR3 length is 12 residues. V shed 9 bases, J shed 8 bases, and the junction held 4 bases outside the gene matches. The germline CDR1 and CDR2 sequences are LNHDA and SQIVND (reference sequence). CDR3 DNA sequence: TGTGCCAGCAGCGGGGGGGGTCATGAGCAGTTCTTC. Translated: CASSGGGHEQFF.

This clonotype was picked up a small number of times. This rearrangement joins TRBV6-2 or TRBV6-3 to TRBJ1-1, with D perhaps matching TRBD1 (6 bases). The V gene's germline CDR1 is MNHEY and CDR2 SVGEGT. CDR3 length: 17 amino acids. The V and J ends lost 4 bases and 3 bases respectively, with 21 bases between them. The CDR3 DNA reads TGTGCCAGCAGTTTCCAACCCGATAGACAGGACTACACTGAAGCTTTCTTT. Translating gives CASSFQPDRQDYTEAFF.

The V and J genes are TRBV7-2 and TRBJ2-7, with 7 bases fitting TRBD1. Germline V CDR1 and CDR2: SGHTA, FQGNSA. The CDR3 runs to 16 residues. With 0 bases clipped from V and 3 bases from J, the junction kept 8 bases outside the gene matches. This chain's CDR3 is CASSLAWTGTHYEQYF. DNA of the CDR3: TGTGCCAGCAGCTTAGCATGGACAGGAACCCACTACGAGCAGTACTTC.

The gene calls are TRBV7-8 and TRBJ1-1, with TRBD1 as a possible D gene (6 bases). With 5 bases removed from V and 5 bases from J, the gap between germline ends came to 15 bases. This CDR3 is built from 14 residues. Germline V gives CDR1 SGHVS, CDR2 FQNEAQ. The CDR3 loop reads CASSMKTGWTEAFF. Here the CDR3 DNA reads TGTGCCAGCAGCATGAAGACAGGATGGACTGAAGCTTTCTTT.

This clonotype was seen ten or more times. J is TRBJ2-6 and V is TRBV4-3, with D unresolved. CDR3 length: 17 amino acids. With 0 bases removed from V and 0 bases from J, the gap between germline ends came to 9 bases. The germline V gene encodes CDR1 LGHNA and CDR2 YSLEER. The chain's CDR3 is CASSQDLMISGANVLTF. CDR3 nucleotide sequence: TGCGCCAGCAGCCAAGATCTAATGATCTCTGGGGCCAACGTCCTGACTTTC.

This clonotype came up a few times. This chain uses TRBV5-6 with TRBJ2-4; the D call may be TRBD1 or TRBD2 (5 bases each). Looked up from germline, CDR1 is SGHDT and CDR2 is YYEEEE. This CDR3 spans 14 amino acids. Trimming pared 5 bases from V and 1 base from J, leaving 10 bases between. CDR3 DNA sequence: TGTGCCAGCAGACTATGGGGGGCCAAAAACATTCAGTACTTC. The encoded protein is CASRLWGAKNIQYF.

The V gene is TRBV7-2, the J gene TRBJ2-3, with D perhaps TRBD2 (6 bases). The V end lost 4 bases, the J end lost 9 bases, and 11 bases lay between the germline ends. Germline V CDR1 and CDR2: SGHTA, FQGNSA. The CDR3 has 12 amino acids. The DNA of the CDR3 is TGTGCCAGCAGCTCAGCTGGGGGGACGCAGTATTTT. It encodes CASSSAGGTQYF.

The chain uses TRBV4-1 and TRBJ2-2; 7 bases line up with TRBD1. The CDR3 extends over 15 amino acids. J lost 4 bases, V lost 6 bases, and 8 bases had no gene match. Germline CDR1 is MGHRA and CDR2 is YSYEKL. The CDR3 DNA reads TGCGCCAGCAGTTTTACAGGGGCAGGCACCGGGGAGCTGTTTTTT. Translated, it gives CASSFTGAGTGELFF.

This clonotype was detected a few times. The gene calls are TRBV12-3 or TRBV12-4 and TRBJ1-5, with D perhaps TRBD1 (5 bases). The CDR3 extends over 14 amino acids. The V gene lost 7 bases and the J gene lost 6 bases, with 16 bases spanning the gap. Here the CDR3 DNA reads TGTGCCAGCACAGGAGGGCAGGGAAGTCAGCCCCAGCATTTT. Translation: CASTGGQGSQPQHF.

This clonotype was observed a handful of times. The V gene is TRBV12-3 or TRBV12-4, the J gene TRBJ2-2; D unclear. CDR3 length: 14 residues. V shed 0 bases and J shed 4 bases, with 6 bases lying between them. Here the CDR3 reads CASSLAKITGELFF. CDR3 in DNA: TGTGCCAGCAGTTTAGCGAAAATCACCGGGGAGCTGTTTTTT.

The chain recombines TRBV5-1 with TRBJ1-6; TRBD1 agrees at 10 bases. This CDR3 spans 16 amino acids. Per the germline V gene, CDR1 is SGHRS and CDR2 is YFSETQ. V lost 4 bases to trimming and J lost 7 bases; unmatched junction nucleotides: 8. The CDR3 sequence is CASSEAGTGVNSPLHF. CDR3 sequence (DNA): TGCGCCAGCAGCGAGGCCGGGACAGGGGTAAATTCACCCCTCCACTTT.

This clonotype turned up a few times. This CDR3 is CASSPGTRTATNEKLFF. CDR3 bases: TGTGCCAGCTCACCTGGGACAAGAACTGCAACTAATGAAAAACTGTTTTTT. The chain joins TRBV18 to TRBJ1-4; D might be TRBD1 (6 bases). The V gene's germline CDR1 is KGHSH and CDR2 LQKENI. V gave up 3 bases and J gave up 0 bases, with 14 bases separating them. The CDR3 extends over 17 amino acids.

V and J are TRBV12-5 and TRBJ2-2; TRBD1 is a possible D gene (6 bases). Germline V CDR1 and CDR2: LGHNT, FRNRAP. This CDR3 is built from 15 residues. Deletions cut 2 bases from V and 5 bases from J, with 12 bases between. This CDR3 reads CASGLSTGWTGELFF. CDR3 DNA sequence: TGTGCTAGTGGTTTGAGCACAGGGTGGACCGGGGAGCTGTTTTTT.

The gene calls are TRBV13 and TRBJ2-3; D is unclear. The germline V and J ends were trimmed by 5 bases and 6 bases, with 12 bases remaining between them. Germline V gene sequence: CDR1 PRHDT, CDR2 FYEKMQ (reference sequence). CDR3 length: 13 amino acids. The CDR3 DNA reads as TGTGCCAGCAGCCCCCCGATCGGGGATACGCAGTATTTT. This encodes CASSPPIGDTQYF.

Only a few counts were recorded for this clonotype. This sequence joins TRBV12-3 or TRBV12-4 and TRBJ2-7; weak D call: TRBD2 (6 bases). The CDR3 contains 14 residues. Deletions cut 5 bases from V and 0 bases from J, with 11 bases between. The CDR3 here is CASSPAGSSYEQYF. DNA of the CDR3: TGTGCCAGCAGTCCCGCGGGAAGCTCCTACGAGCAGTACTTC.

This clonotype appeared many times. The rearrangement joins TRBV7-6 to TRBJ2-3; 11 positions agree with TRBD1. Germline V gene lookup returns CDR1 SGHVS and CDR2 FNYEAQ. V was pared by 6 bases and J by 6 bases, with 8 bases of the junction left unmatched. The length of the CDR3 is 15 residues. The CDR3 nucleotides read TGTGCCAGCAGGCTTGGACAGGGGGCATACGATACGCAGTATTTT. As protein: CASRLGQGAYDTQYF. Combining the CDR3 with reference TRBV7-6 and TRBJ2-3 gives the whole variable domain GAGVSQSPRYKVTKRGQDVALRCDPISGHVSLYWYRQALGQGPEFLTYFNYEAQQDKSGLPNDRFSAERPEGSISTLTIQRTEQRDSAMYRCASRLGQGAYDTQYFGPGTRLTVL.